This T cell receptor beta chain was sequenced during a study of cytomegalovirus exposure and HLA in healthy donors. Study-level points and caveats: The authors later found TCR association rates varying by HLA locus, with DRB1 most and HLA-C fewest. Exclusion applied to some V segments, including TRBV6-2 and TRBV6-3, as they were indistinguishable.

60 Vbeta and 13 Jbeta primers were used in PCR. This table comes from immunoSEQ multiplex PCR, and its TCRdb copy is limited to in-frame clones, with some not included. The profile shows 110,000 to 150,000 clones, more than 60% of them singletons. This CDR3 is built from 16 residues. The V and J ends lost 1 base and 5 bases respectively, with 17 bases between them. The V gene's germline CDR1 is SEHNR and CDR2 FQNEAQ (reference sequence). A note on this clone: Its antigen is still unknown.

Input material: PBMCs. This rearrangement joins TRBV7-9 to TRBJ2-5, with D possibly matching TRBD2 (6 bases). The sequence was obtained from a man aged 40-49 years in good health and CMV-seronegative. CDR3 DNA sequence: TGTGCCAGCAGCTTAGAGTCCGCTTCGGAGGGGGAGACCCAGTACTTC. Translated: CASSLESASEGETQYF. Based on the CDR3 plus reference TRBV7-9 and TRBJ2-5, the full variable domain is DTGVSQNPRHKITKRGQNVTFRCDPISEHNRLYWYRQTLGQGPEFLTYFQNEAQLEKSRLLSDRFSAERPKGSFSTLEIQRTEQGDSAMYLCASSLESASEGETQYFGPGTRLLVL.